Listed below are T cell receptor beta chains from one sample, sequenced in a study of blood T cell repertoires in COVID-19. The protocol was immunoSEQ multiplex PCR, while the TCRdb copy is restricted to in-frame clones and leaves out a portion. The data show fewer than 250,000 clones, with about 84% seen just once and about 5.4% held by the top ten. The specimen was peripheral blood. The receptors were gathered from an elderly woman with COVID-19, enrolled during active disease. Each CDR3 is given with its conserved first and last residue. A D gene is named only where the DNA matches it firmly. Part of the rows lack a size; the others show once, few, many or a class for expanded clones.

TRBV9	TRBD2	NA	TRBJ2-7	17	TGTGCCAGCAGCCCCCGCCCTACTAGCGGGGGGGCCAACGAGCAGTACTTC	CASSPRPTSGGANEQYF
TRBV10-2	NA	NA	TRBJ1-4	12	TGCGCCAGCAGCCCCCAGAATGAAAAACTGTTTTTT	CASSPQNEKLFF
TRBV11-2	NA	NA	TRBJ2-7	12	TGTGCCAGCAGCTCTGGGACTTCCGAGCAGTACTTC	CASSSGTSEQYF
TRBV7-2	TRBD2	NA	TRBJ2-3	15	TGTGCCAGCAGCCCGGGGACTAGCTGGACAGATACGCAGTATTTT	CASSPGTSWTDTQYF
TRBV5-5	NA	NA	TRBJ1-6	15	TGTGCCAGCAGCTTTACCGACAGCAATAATTCACCCCTCCACTTT	CASSFTDSNNSPLHF
TRBV18	TRBD1	NA	TRBJ2-1	19	TGTGCCAGCTCACCAGAGACAGGGGGCCCCGGGGGGGGCCGAAGTGAGCAGTTCTTC	CASSPETGGPGGGRSEQFF
TRBV24-1	TRBD1	NA	TRBJ2-5	14	TGTGCCACCAGTGAAACCAGGGGGCGGGAGACCCAGTACTTC	CATSETRGRETQYF
TRBV27	NA	NA	TRBJ2-7	15	TGTGCCAGCAGTCCCTTTGGGGGGTCAGGCTACGAGCAGTACTTC	CASSPFGGSGYEQYF
TRBV2	TRBD1	NA	TRBJ1-5	17	TGTGCCAGCAGTGAGTGGGGCCCCGGGACAGACAATCAGCCCCAGCATTTT	CASSEWGPGTDNQPQHF
TRBV28	NA	once	TRBJ1-2	11	TGTGCCAGTAGGGGCGACTATGGCTACACCTTC	CASRGDYGYTF
TRBV14	TRBD1	NA	TRBJ1-2	13	TGTGCCAGCAACACACAGGGGGCGAAATCCGACAAATTC	CASNTQGAKSDKF
TRBV6-5	NA	NA	TRBJ2-1	15	TGTGCCAGCAGTTACTCGATAACGGCAGGCCAGGGGCAGTTCTTC	CASSYSITAGQGQFF